This record concerns one T cell receptor beta chain sequence. Its target is not known. The CDR3 is 13 amino acids. Looked up from germline, CDR1 is SGHDN and CDR2 is FVKESK. The V gene lost 3 bases and the J gene lost 7 bases, with 12 bases spanning the gap. TCRdb called the RT-PCR reads again in MiXCR, with one record for every CDR3 protein. The sample carries more than 550,000 distinct CDR3 sequences, about 12% recorded once. The record originates from a study of response to subunit inactivated influenza vaccine. General study points: It was the authors' suggestion that each seasonal influenza vaccination recruits few new T cells.

This chain uses TRBV14 with TRBJ2-5; possibly TRBD2 for D (6 bases). The TCR sequence derives from a middle-aged man who received an inactivated influenza vaccine. Sample: PBMCs from blood, taken on the day of vaccination. The CDR3 DNA follows: TGTGCCAGCAGCCATGAGAAGGAGGGGACCCAGTACTTC. This codes for CASSHEKEGTQYF.